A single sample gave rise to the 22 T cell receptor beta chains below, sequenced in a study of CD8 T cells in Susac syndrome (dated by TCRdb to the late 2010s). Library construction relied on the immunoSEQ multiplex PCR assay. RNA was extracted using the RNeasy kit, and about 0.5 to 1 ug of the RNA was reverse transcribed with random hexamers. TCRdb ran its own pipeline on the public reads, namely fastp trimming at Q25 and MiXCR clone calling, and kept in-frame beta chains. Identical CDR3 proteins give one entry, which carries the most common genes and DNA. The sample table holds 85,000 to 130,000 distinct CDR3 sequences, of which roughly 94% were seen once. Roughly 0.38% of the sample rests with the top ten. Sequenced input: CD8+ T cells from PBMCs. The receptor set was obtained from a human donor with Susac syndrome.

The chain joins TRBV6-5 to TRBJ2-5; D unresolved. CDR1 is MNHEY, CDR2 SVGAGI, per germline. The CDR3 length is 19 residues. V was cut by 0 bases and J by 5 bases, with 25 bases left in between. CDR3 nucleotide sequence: TGTGCCAGCAGTTACTCGAGCCGTCTAGTGTCAGTCCCTAGGGAGACCCAGTACTTC. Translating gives CASSYSSRLVSVPRETQYF.

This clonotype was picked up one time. The CDR3 protein is CASRGVGHNEQFF. The CDR3 DNA reads TGTGCCAGCAGGGGGGTAGGTCACAATGAGCAGTTCTTC. This chain joins TRBV7-9 and TRBJ2-1; either TRBD1 or TRBD2 may supply D (5 bases each). Trimming stripped 6 bases from V and 5 bases from J, with 11 bases between. The CDR3 contains 13 residues. CDR1 is SEHNR, CDR2 FQNEAQ, per germline (reference sequence).

The CDR3 region has the DNA TGTGCCAGCAGCTTAACTAGCCACAATGAGCAGTTCTTC. Translating it yields CASSLTSHNEQFF. This chain links TRBV7-2 with TRBJ2-1, with D perhaps matching TRBD2 (6 bases). This CDR3 has 13 residues. Trimming took 2 bases from V and 5 from J, leaving 7 bases between them. Per germline, CDR1 SGHTA and CDR2 FQGNSA.

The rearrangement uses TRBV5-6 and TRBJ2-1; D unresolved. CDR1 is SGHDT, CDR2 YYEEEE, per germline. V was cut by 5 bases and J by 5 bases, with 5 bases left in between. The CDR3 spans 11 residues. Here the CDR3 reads CASSQDNEQFF. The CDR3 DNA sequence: TGTGCCAGCAGTCAAGACAATGAGCAGTTCTTC.

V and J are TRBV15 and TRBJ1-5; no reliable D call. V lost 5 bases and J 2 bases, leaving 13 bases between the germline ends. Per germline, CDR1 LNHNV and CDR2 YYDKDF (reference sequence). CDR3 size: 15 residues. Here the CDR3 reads CATSSPPRGNQPQHF. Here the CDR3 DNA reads TGTGCCACCAGCTCCCCCCCGAGGGGCAATCAGCCCCAGCATTTT.

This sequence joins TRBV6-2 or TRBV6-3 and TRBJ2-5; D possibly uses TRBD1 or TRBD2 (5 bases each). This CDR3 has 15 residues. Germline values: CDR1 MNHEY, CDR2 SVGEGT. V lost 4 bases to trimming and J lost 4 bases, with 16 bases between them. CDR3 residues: CASSSLGAAGETQYF. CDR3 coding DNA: TGTGCCAGCAGTTCCTTAGGGGCTGCGGGAGAGACCCAGTACTTC.

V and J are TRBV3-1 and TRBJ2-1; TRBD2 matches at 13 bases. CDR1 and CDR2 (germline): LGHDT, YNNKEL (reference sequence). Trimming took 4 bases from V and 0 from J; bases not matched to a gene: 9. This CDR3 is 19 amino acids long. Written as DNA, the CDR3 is TGTGCCAGCAGCCCCGGGACTAGCGGGGCTCTTTTCTCCTACAATGAGCAGTTCTTC. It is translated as CASSPGTSGALFSYNEQFF.

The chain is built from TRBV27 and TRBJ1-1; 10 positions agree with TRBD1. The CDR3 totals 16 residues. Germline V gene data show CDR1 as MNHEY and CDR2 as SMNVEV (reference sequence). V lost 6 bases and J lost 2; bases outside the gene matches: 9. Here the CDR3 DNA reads TGTGCCAGCAGCCCAGACAGGGGGCTTTTTAACACTGAAGCTTTCTTT. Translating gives CASSPDRGLFNTEAFF.

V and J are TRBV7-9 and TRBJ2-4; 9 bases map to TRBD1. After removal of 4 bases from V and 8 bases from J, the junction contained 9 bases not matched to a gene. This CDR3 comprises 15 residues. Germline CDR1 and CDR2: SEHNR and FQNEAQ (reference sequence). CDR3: CASSSRDRAPDIQYF. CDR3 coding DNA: TGTGCCAGCAGCTCGCGGGACAGGGCGCCGGACATTCAGTACTTC. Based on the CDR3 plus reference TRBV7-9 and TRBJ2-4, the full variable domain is DTGVSQNPRHKITKRGQNVTFRCDPISEHNRLYWYRQTLGQGPEFLTYFQNEAQLEKSRLLSDRFSAERPKGSFSTLEIQRTEQGDSAMYLCASSSRDRAPDIQYFGAGTRLSVL.

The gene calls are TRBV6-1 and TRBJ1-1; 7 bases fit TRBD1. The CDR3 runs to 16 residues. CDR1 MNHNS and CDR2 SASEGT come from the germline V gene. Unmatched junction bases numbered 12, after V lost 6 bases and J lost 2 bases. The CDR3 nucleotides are TGTGCCAGCAGCCCCCATCCGGGACAGAGAAACACTGAAGCTTTCTTT. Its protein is CASSPHPGQRNTEAFF.

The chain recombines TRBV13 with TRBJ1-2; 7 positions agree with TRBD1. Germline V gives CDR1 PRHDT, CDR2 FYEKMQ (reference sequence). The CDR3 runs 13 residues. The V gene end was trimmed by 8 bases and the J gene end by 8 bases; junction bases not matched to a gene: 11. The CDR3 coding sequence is TGTGCCAGCGGGAACAGGGGCCCAGACGGCTACACCTTC. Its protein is CASGNRGPDGYTF.

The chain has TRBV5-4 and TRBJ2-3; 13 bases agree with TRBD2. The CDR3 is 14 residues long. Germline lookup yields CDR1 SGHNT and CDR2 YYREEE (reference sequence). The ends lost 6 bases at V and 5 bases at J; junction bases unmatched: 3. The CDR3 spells CASKGTSGEDTQYF. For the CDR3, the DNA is TGTGCCAGCAAAGGGACTAGCGGGGAAGATACGCAGTATTTT.

The CDR3 is CASSLEDLEANEQFF. In DNA form, the CDR3 reads TGTGCCAGCAGCTTAGAGGACCTAGAAGCCAATGAGCAGTTCTTC. V is TRBV7-9 and J is TRBJ2-1; D call uncertain. V gave up 1 base and J gave up 6 bases, with 13 bases separating them. Germline lookup yields CDR1 SEHNR and CDR2 FQNEAQ (reference sequence). The CDR3 consists of 15 residues.

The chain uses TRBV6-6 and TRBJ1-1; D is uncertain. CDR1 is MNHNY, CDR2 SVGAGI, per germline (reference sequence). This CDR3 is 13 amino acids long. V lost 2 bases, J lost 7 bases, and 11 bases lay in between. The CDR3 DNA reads TGTGCCAGCAGTTACGGTCCCCCCCTTGAAGCTTTCTTT. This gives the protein CASSYGPPLEAFF.

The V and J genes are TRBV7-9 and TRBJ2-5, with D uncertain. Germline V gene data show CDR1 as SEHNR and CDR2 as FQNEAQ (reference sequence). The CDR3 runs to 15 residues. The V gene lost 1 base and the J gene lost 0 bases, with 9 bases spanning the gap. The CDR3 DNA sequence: TGTGCCAGCAGCTTAGGGCCGCAGTACCAAGAGACCCAGTACTTC. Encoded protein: CASSLGPQYQETQYF. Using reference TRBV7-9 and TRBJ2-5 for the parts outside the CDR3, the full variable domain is DTGVSQNPRHKITKRGQNVTFRCDPISEHNRLYWYRQTLGQGPEFLTYFQNEAQLEKSRLLSDRFSAERPKGSFSTLEIQRTEQGDSAMYLCASSLGPQYQETQYFGPGTRLLVL.

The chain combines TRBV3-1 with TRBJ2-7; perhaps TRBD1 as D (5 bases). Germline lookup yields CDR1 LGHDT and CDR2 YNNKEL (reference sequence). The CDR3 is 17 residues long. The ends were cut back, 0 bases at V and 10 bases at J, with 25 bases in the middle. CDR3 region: CASSQDLLTAGVGSQYF. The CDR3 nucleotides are TGTGCCAGCAGCCAAGATCTTTTGACAGCCGGAGTGGGGTCCCAGTACTTC.

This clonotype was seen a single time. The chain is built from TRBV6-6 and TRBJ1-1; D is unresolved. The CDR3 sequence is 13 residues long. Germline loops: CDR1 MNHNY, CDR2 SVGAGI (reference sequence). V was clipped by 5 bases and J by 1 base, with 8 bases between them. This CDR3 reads CASSQSPNTEAFF. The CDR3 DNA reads TGTGCCAGCAGTCAAAGTCCGAACACTGAAGCTTTCTTT.

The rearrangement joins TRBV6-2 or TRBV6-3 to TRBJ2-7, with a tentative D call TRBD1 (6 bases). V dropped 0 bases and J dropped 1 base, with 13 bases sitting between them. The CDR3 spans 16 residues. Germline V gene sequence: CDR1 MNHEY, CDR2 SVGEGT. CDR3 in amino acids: CASSYSADRDSYEQYF. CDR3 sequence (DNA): TGTGCCAGCAGTTACTCCGCGGACAGAGATTCCTACGAGCAGTACTTC.

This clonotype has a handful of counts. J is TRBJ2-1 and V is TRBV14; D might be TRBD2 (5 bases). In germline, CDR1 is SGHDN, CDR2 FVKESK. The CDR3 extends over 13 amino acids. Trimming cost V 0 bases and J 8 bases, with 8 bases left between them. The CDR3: CASSQEERYEQFF. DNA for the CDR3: TGTGCCAGCAGCCAAGAGGAGCGGTATGAGCAGTTCTTC.

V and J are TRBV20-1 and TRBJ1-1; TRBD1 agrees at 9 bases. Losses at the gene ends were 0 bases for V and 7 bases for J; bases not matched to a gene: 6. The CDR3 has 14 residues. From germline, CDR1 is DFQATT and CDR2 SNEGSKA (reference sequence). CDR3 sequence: CSARDLQGALEAFF. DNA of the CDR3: TGCAGTGCTAGAGATTTACAGGGGGCCCTTGAAGCTTTCTTT.

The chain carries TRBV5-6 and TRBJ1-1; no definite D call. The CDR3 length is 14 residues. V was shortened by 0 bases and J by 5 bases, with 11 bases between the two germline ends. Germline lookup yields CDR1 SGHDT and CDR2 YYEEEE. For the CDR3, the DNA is TGTGCCAGCAGCTTGGCCCGTCTGGGGACTGAAGCTTTCTTT. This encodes CASSLARLGTEAFF.

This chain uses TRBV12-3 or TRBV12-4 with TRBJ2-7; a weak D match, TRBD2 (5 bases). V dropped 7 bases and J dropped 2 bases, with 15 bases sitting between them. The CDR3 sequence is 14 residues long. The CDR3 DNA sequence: TGTGCCAGCACCGGGCCAGCGGAGCCCTACGAGCAGTACTTC. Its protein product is CASTGPAEPYEQYF.